The 32 T cell receptor beta chains below all came from one sample that was sequenced in a study of blood T cell repertoires in COVID-19. Using immunoSEQ multiplex PCR, the repertoire was profiled, and TCRdb retains in-frame clones only, with some absent. The sample comprises around 100,000 clones, around 88% of which are singletons, and roughly 5% rests with the top ten. Material: peripheral blood. The origin of the receptors is a human donor in a cohort sampled during active COVID-19.

The chain joins TRBV9 to TRBJ1-4, with D uncertain. The CDR3 extends over 13 amino acids. Trimming took 5 bases from V and 0 from J, leaving 5 bases between them. Germline CDR1 and CDR2: SGDLS and YYNGEE. The CDR3 loop is CASSLATNEKLFF. The CDR3 DNA reads as TGTGCCAGCAGTCTTGCAACTAATGAAAAACTGTTTTTT.

V is TRBV12-3 or TRBV12-4 and J is TRBJ1-1; D gene uncertain. V lost 5 bases, J lost 3 bases, and 4 bases lay in between. CDR3 length: 11 residues. The CDR3 DNA is TGTGCCAGCAGTCAGTACACTGAAGCTTTCTTT. Its translation is CASSQYTEAFF.

The chain recombines TRBV5-1 with TRBJ2-3; TRBD2 matches at 10 bases. Germline CDR1 SGHRS, CDR2 YFSETQ. The CDR3 is made up of 14 amino acids. V trimming: 4 bases; J trimming: 2 bases; junction bases outside the gene matches: 1. This chain's CDR3 is CASSTSGATDTQYF. The CDR3 DNA sequence: TGCGCCAGCAGCACTAGCGGGGCCACAGATACGCAGTATTTT.

The chain joins TRBV7-2 to TRBJ1-2; the match to TRBD1 covers 7 bases. Germline CDR1 and CDR2: SGHTA and FQGNSA. J was trimmed by 4 bases and V by 5 bases; bases with no gene match: 10. The CDR3 runs to 15 residues. As DNA, the CDR3 is TGTGCCAGCAGCGTGACAGGGCCGCTATTCTATGGCTACACCTTC. Its protein is CASSVTGPLFYGYTF.

The chain joins TRBV5-1 to TRBJ1-1, with 8 nucleotides matching TRBD1. The CDR3 has 16 amino acids. CDR1 and CDR2 (germline): SGHRS, YFSETQ. The junction had 11 bases not matched to a gene; V was cut back by 4 bases and J by 3 bases. Here the CDR3 reads CASSPDGQGRYTEAFF. CDR3 nucleotide sequence: TGCGCCAGCAGCCCCGATGGACAGGGAAGGTACACTGAAGCTTTCTTT.

This clone has a handful of counts. The chain uses TRBV28 and TRBJ1-5; D is perhaps TRBD1 (5 bases). This CDR3 comprises 16 residues. The germline CDR1 and CDR2 sequences are MDHEN and SYDVKM. V shed 3 bases and J shed 0 bases, with 12 bases lying between them. The CDR3 bases are TGTGCCAGCAGTTTTTCAGGGAAGGGTAGCAATCAGCCCCAGCATTTT. Encoded protein: CASSFSGKGSNQPQHF.

This clone has only one observation. The genes are TRBV3-1 (or the pseudogene TRBV3-2) and TRBJ1-3; tentatively, D is TRBD1 (5 bases). This CDR3 comprises 15 residues. Trimming took 3 bases from V and 0 from J, leaving 9 bases between them. The germline V gene has CDR1 LGHDT and CDR2 YNNKEL (reference sequence). The CDR3 nucleotides are TGTGCCAGCAGCCAGGGGACTCTCTCTGGAAACACCATATATTTT. Translation gives CASSQGTLSGNTIYF.

The rearrangement uses TRBV7-2 and TRBJ2-1; a possible D gene is TRBD2 (6 bases). Germline V gives CDR1 SGHTA, CDR2 FQGNSA. V was trimmed by 8 bases and J by 3 bases, leaving 11 bases between them. This CDR3 spans 13 amino acids. CDR3: CASLSGRYNEQFF. As DNA, the CDR3 is TGTGCCAGCTTAAGCGGGCGCTACAATGAGCAGTTCTTC.

The chain carries TRBV7-9 and TRBJ2-7, with D possibly matching TRBD1 (5 bases). The ends were cut back, 5 bases at V and 4 bases at J, with 9 bases in the middle. Germline CDR1 and CDR2: SEHNR and FQNEAQ (reference sequence). This CDR3 is built from 12 residues. CDR3 coding DNA: TGTGCCAGCAGCAAAGACAGATACGAGCAGTACTTC. Its translation: CASSKDRYEQYF. Based on the CDR3 plus reference TRBV7-9 and TRBJ2-7, the full variable domain is DTGVSQNPRHKITKRGQNVTFRCDPISEHNRLYWYRQTLGQGPEFLTYFQNEAQLEKSRLLSDRFSAERPKGSFSTLEIQRTEQGDSAMYLCASSKDRYEQYFGPGTRLTVT.

In its sample, this clone was seen a few times. The CDR3 protein is CASSFWGQPSGNTIYF. As DNA, the CDR3 is TGTGCCAGCAGTTTCTGGGGGCAGCCCTCTGGAAACACCATATATTTT. The rearrangement links TRBV28 to TRBJ1-3; D might be TRBD1 (6 bases). CDR3 length: 16 amino acids. Per germline, CDR1 MDHEN and CDR2 SYDVKM. Between the trimmed V and J ends, which lost 3 bases and 0 bases, there was a span of 12 bases.

The chain carries TRBV4-2 and TRBJ2-5; 9 bases agree with TRBD2. This CDR3 is 17 amino acids long. CDR1 LGHNA and CDR2 YNFKEQ come from the germline V gene. V dropped 1 base and J dropped 0; count of bases not matched to a gene: 6. CDR3 in DNA: TGTGCCAGCAGCCAAGTTACAGCGGGAGGACACCAAGAGACCCAGTACTTC. This encodes CASSQVTAGGHQETQYF.

This clone was picked up a small number of times. The chain joins TRBV2 to TRBJ2-5; the D gene is possibly TRBD2 (6 bases). Looked up from germline, CDR1 is SNHLY and CDR2 is FYNNEI. Trimming removed 8 bases from V and 7 bases from J, with 14 bases in between. CDR3 length: 12 residues. The CDR3 spells CASGGEAGTQYF. The CDR3 coding sequence is TGTGCCAGCGGAGGGGAAGCGGGGACCCAGTACTTC.

This chain uses TRBV28 with TRBJ2-1, with TRBD2 matching over 13 bases. The germline V gene has CDR1 MDHEN and CDR2 SYDVKM. This CDR3 spans 16 amino acids. With V trimmed by 7 bases and J by 8 bases, 11 bases remained unmatched. In nucleotides, the CDR3 is TGTGCCAGCACCCAGAGACTAGCGGGAGGTCGAGATGAGCAGTTCTTC. Translation gives CASTQRLAGGRDEQFF.

This chain connects TRBV30 to TRBJ1-1; D is unresolved. Trimming pared 2 bases from V and 4 bases from J, leaving 5 bases between. Per the germline V gene, CDR1 is GTSNPN and CDR2 is SVGIG (reference sequence). The CDR3 covers 11 residues. The DNA of the CDR3 is TGTGCCTGGAGTTCAGTCACTGAAGCTTTCTTT. Its translation: CAWSSVTEAFF.

The chain is built from TRBV19 and TRBJ2-2; D possibly corresponds to TRBD1 (6 bases). The CDR3 contains 15 residues. In germline, CDR1 is LNHDA, CDR2 SQIVND (reference sequence). Trimming removed 7 bases from V and 4 bases from J, with 16 bases in between. CDR3 DNA sequence: TGTGCCAGTACCCTAACAGGGATGTTCACCGGGGAGCTGTTTTTT. As protein: CASTLTGMFTGELFF.

This rearrangement joins TRBV7-2 to TRBJ1-2; D remains unclear. Per the germline V gene, CDR1 is SGHTA and CDR2 is FQGNSA. The CDR3 is 14 residues long. The germline V and J ends were trimmed by 1 base and 2 bases, with 8 bases remaining between them. The CDR3: CASSLVRINYGYTF. The CDR3 DNA sequence: TGTGCCAGCAGCTTAGTGCGGATCAACTATGGCTACACCTTC.

The J gene is TRBJ2-5, the V gene TRBV3-1 (or the pseudogene TRBV3-2), with TRBD2 matching 13 bases. This CDR3 spans 18 amino acids. Losses at the gene ends were 5 bases for V and 3 bases for J; bases not matched to a gene: 12. Germline CDR1 is LGHDT and CDR2 is YNNKEL (reference sequence). In DNA form, the CDR3 reads TGTGCCAGCAGCTCCCTGCGGACTAGCGGGAGTATCGAAGAGACCCAGTACTTC. It encodes CASSSLRTSGSIEETQYF.

The V gene is TRBV2, the J gene TRBJ1-4, with D possibly TRBD1 on 6 matching bases. Looked up from germline, CDR1 is SNHLY and CDR2 is FYNNEI. V dropped 7 bases and J dropped 6 bases, with 18 bases sitting between them. The CDR3 loop spans 15 amino acids. Written as DNA, the CDR3 is TGTGCCAGCACTTACGGGGGGGCGGCCTATGAAAAACTGTTTTTT. Amino acid sequence: CASTYGGAAYEKLFF. Combining the CDR3 with reference TRBV2 and TRBJ1-4 gives the whole variable domain EPEVTQTPSHQVTQMGQEVILRCVPISNHLYFYWYRQILGQKVEFLVSFYNNEISEKSEIFDDQFSVERPDGSNFTLKIRSTKLEDSAMYFCASTYGGAAYEKLFFGSGTQLSVL.

The chain uses TRBV14 and TRBJ2-3; 9 bases fit TRBD2. The CDR3 runs 16 residues. Germline V CDR1 and CDR2: SGHDN, FVKESK. The junction had 10 bases not matched to a gene; V was cut back by 5 bases and J by 4 bases. CDR3 bases: TGTGCCAGCAGCTCTCGGAGCGGGAGGAGGGCAGATACGCAGTATTTT. It is translated as CASSSRSGRRADTQYF.

The chain uses TRBV4-1 and TRBJ2-7; 7 nucleotides match TRBD1. This CDR3 is 15 amino acids long. Germline values: CDR1 MGHRA, CDR2 YSYEKL. The V and J ends lost 2 bases and 4 bases, in that order; junction bases with no gene match: 8. CDR3 loop: CASSQSLTGSYEQYF. The CDR3 DNA is TGCGCCAGCAGCCAAAGTTTGACAGGGTCTTACGAGCAGTACTTC.

The chain couples TRBV10-1 to TRBJ2-7; 7 nucleotides match TRBD2. Germline V gene lookup returns CDR1 WNHNN and CDR2 SYGVQD (reference sequence). There are 14 residues in the CDR3. With 2 bases clipped from V and 3 bases from J, the junction kept 4 bases outside the gene matches. CDR3 nucleotides: TGCGCCAGCAGTGAGCTTGGACTAGACTACGAGCAGTACTTC. This sequence encodes CASSELGLDYEQYF.

The genes are TRBV27 and TRBJ2-6; 7 nucleotides align to TRBD1. The CDR3 is 17 amino acids. Germline CDR1 MNHEY, CDR2 SMNVEV (reference sequence). With 3 bases clipped from V and 5 bases from J, the junction kept 10 bases outside the gene matches. CDR3 sequence: CASSLGQRSFWANVLTF. CDR3 nucleotide sequence: TGTGCCAGCAGTTTGGGACAGCGGTCGTTTTGGGCCAACGTCCTGACTTTC.

The chain links TRBV21-1 to TRBJ1-2; TRBD1, the table's D call, was not compared with the DNA. TRBV21-1 is assigned pseudogene status. The CDR3 has 18 amino acids. CDR3 sequence reads: CASSKVALGDTMGYGYTF. The CDR3 coding sequence is TGTGCCAGCAGCAAAGTGGCTTTAGGGGACACAATGGGCTATGGCTACACCTTC.

The chain recombines TRBV19 with TRBJ2-7; TRBD1 aligns across 10 bases. Germline CDR1 LNHDA, CDR2 SQIVND (reference sequence). The CDR3 runs to 16 residues. V lost 6 bases, J lost 7 bases, and 15 bases stayed unmatched. CDR3 amino acids: CASSPLTGQGLGEQYF. The CDR3 nucleotides are TGTGCCAGTAGCCCTCTGACGGGACAGGGGTTGGGGGAGCAGTACTTC.

CDR3 in DNA: TGTGCCAGCAGCCCTAAGGGACTAGCGGAGTACAATGAGCAGTTCTTC. Translated, it gives CASSPKGLAEYNEQFF. V and J are TRBV11-2 and TRBJ2-1; 11 nucleotides match TRBD2. This CDR3 comprises 16 residues. Germline loops: CDR1 SGHAT, CDR2 FQNNGV. With 5 bases clipped from V and 4 bases from J, the junction kept 7 bases outside the gene matches.

The chain is built from TRBV5-4 and TRBJ2-7; D is uncertain. The CDR3 sequence is 14 residues long. V lost 3 bases to trimming and J lost 3 bases, with 13 bases between them. CDR1 and CDR2 (germline): SGHNT, YYREEE (reference sequence). The DNA for the CDR3 is TGTGCCAGCAGCTCTGGAGTCACCAACTACGAGCAGTACTTC. Amino acids: CASSSGVTNYEQYF.

The V and J genes are TRBV28 and TRBJ1-1; D is undetermined. Per the germline V gene, CDR1 is MDHEN and CDR2 is SYDVKM. V shed 3 bases and J shed 4 bases, with 9 bases lying between them. The CDR3 contains 13 residues. The CDR3 region is CASSFSSGTEAFF. The CDR3 DNA is TGTGCCAGCAGTTTCTCCAGTGGCACTGAAGCTTTCTTT.

The chain links TRBV5-1 to TRBJ2-7, with 8 bases identical to TRBD2. The ends lost 6 bases at V and 2 bases at J; junction bases unmatched: 10. CDR1 and CDR2 (germline): SGHRS, YFSETQ. There are 15 residues in the CDR3. CDR3 DNA sequence: TGCGCCAGCAATATTCGGGAGGGCCCCCCCTACGAGCAGTACTTC. Translation: CASNIREGPPYEQYF.

This chain connects TRBV30 to TRBJ1-5; 8 nucleotides agree with TRBD1. CDR1 and CDR2 (germline): GTSNPN, SVGIG (reference sequence). Trimming removed 5 bases from V and 0 bases from J; junction bases left unmatched: 3. The CDR3 loop spans 14 amino acids. CDR3 protein: CAWEDRGSNQPQHF. CDR3 coding DNA: TGTGCCTGGGAAGACAGGGGTAGCAATCAGCCCCAGCATTTT.

V and J are TRBV10-3 and TRBJ2-3; 11 positions agree with TRBD2. The CDR3 extends over 16 amino acids. The trim removed 4 bases at V and 4 bases at J, leaving 7 bases unmatched. Germline CDR1 and CDR2: ENHRY and SYGVKD. CDR3 amino acids: CAISGRLAGSADTQYF. The DNA for the CDR3 is TGTGCCATCAGTGGACGACTAGCGGGATCGGCAGATACGCAGTATTTT.

The V gene is TRBV6-5, the J gene TRBJ2-2, with a tentative D call TRBD1 (6 bases). The CDR3 sequence is 15 residues long. V was clipped by 5 bases and J by 4 bases, with 14 bases between them. CDR1 MNHEY and CDR2 SVGAGI come from the germline V gene. DNA for the CDR3: TGTGCCAGCAGTACCCGAGGGGGTGGCACCGGGGAGCTGTTTTTT. Amino acid sequence: CASSTRGGGTGELFF.

The J gene is TRBJ1-2, the V gene TRBV7-8; 10 positions agree with TRBD1. Germline CDR1 is SGHVS and CDR2 is FQNEAQ. Losses at the gene ends were 5 bases for V and 4 bases for J; bases not matched to a gene: 7. CDR3 length equals 15 residues. The CDR3 bases are TGTGCCAGCAGCGCCCGGGACAGGGGAGTCTATGGCTACACCTTC. Translation gives CASSARDRGVYGYTF.